This TCR beta chain came from a study of OX40 agonist ivuxolimab in advanced cancers. Trimming took 3 bases from V and 2 from J, leaving 12 bases between them. CDR3 length: 15 amino acids. CDR1 and CDR2 from the germline V gene are SEHNR and FQNEAQ (reference sequence). The data were produced by immunoSEQ multiplex PCR, yet TCRdb's version contains in-frame clones alone and is incomplete. The sample contains over 10,000 clones, around four fifths of which appear only once. This receptor was taken from an adult with an advanced solid tumor such as melanoma, head and neck, liver or kidney cancer. This sample comprised CD4+ or CD8+ T cells sorted from blood, obtained in a trial of the OX40 agonist ivuxolimab. The chain is built from TRBV7-9 and TRBJ2-3; maybe TRBD1 (6 bases). The CDR3 reads CASSLGATTTDTQYF. CDR3 DNA sequence: TGTGCCAGCAGCTTGGGGGCTACTACCACAGATACGCAGTATTTT.